This T cell receptor beta chain was captured in a study of T cells expressing NK-cell markers (dated by TCRdb to 2020 to 2022). Turning to the overall study: Several donors provided sorted CD3+CD56+NKG2C+, CD3+CD56+NKG2C- and CD3+CD56-NKG2C+ T-cell subsets, whose TCR beta-chain repertoires were profiled. The libraries were sequenced on Illumina HiSeq 2000/2500, MiSeq or NextSeq, producing 2 x 150 bp reads. All eight donors whose samples were sequenced were randomly selected healthy volunteers, three of them men and five women. Of the eight sequenced donors, seven were found to be HCMV-seropositive and one was found to be HCMV-seronegative.

Instrument on record: Illumina HiSeq 2000. 5'RACE template switching, by which a universal primer site and unique molecular identifiers were added, was used to make TCR beta cDNA libraries. Synthesis of cDNA was primed from the TCR beta constant segment and was followed by two consecutive PCR amplification steps. In the paper's pipeline: Reads were demultiplexed and grouped by UMI with MIGEC, and clonotypes were assembled and quantified with MiTCR. To exclude erroneous sequences, only TCR cDNA sequences supported by at least two reads were retained. The tcR package was used for downstream repertoire analysis, and clonotypes were matched across fractions by CDR3 nucleotide sequence plus V segment. VDJmatch was used to annotate antigen specificity against VDJdb, with one amino acid substitution in CDR3 permitted. TCRdb reprocessed the reads into one record per CDR3 protein sequence, lacking DNA. The V and J calls and clone size are TCRdb's, not the authors'. This sample's listing comprises more than 250,000 distinct CDR3 sequences. Roughly 0.4% of the sample goes to the ten largest clones.

General findings and caveats noted by the study authors: Those dominant clonotypes were again the most abundant among CD3+CD56-NKG2C+ cells in a few donors, at about 28.3-60.1%. In about 6 donors, the dominant CD3+CD56+NKG2C+ clonotypes were found to rank among the top 10 CD8+ clonotypes and to make up 1.0-7.0% of CD8+ T cells. Whether the expanded NKG2C-expressing T cell clones were specific for HCMV antigens was left unclear.

Comments on this clonotype: Its antigen target is currently unknown.

CDR1 and CDR2 were assigned from the germline V gene as MNHEY and SVGEGT. Measured from the cysteine to the phenylalanine, the CDR3 is 14 residues long. No DNA is recorded. HCMV serostatus was determined by detecting HCMV-specific IgG in serum with a commercial ELISA kit. Ficoll density gradient centrifugation was used to isolate peripheral blood mononuclear cells from blood. The source material was blood T cells: a sorted CD56 or NKG2C T cell subset, CD4+ or CD8+ T cells, or bulk PBMC T cells (not recorded which). This TCR was sampled from a man in his late teens or twenties in good health. Donor details come from another sample of the same person, matched by shared clones. The V and J genes are TRBV6-2 or TRBV6-3 and TRBJ2-2; TCRdb outputs TRBD1, but without DNA this stays unchecked. For the CDR3, the sequence is CASIGAGRTGELFF.